The source of this TCR beta chain is a study of somatic mutations in cytotoxic T cells in rheumatoid arthritis. About this clone: The antigen is undetermined.

With 3 bases removed from V and 5 bases from J, the gap between germline ends came to 13 bases. The CDR3 runs to 14 residues. In germline, CDR1 is LGHNA, CDR2 YSLEER. Study results and limitations: The clonality of CD8+ T cells was not significantly different between rheumatoid arthritis patients and age-matched healthy controls. In the expanded CD8+ clones, the antigen targets remained unknown.

This table comes from immunoSEQ multiplex PCR, and its TCRdb copy is limited to in-frame clones, with some not included. The sample includes about 20,000 clones, approximately 86% of them seen just once. V and J are TRBV4-3 and TRBJ1-1; D is ambiguous. What was sequenced was CD8+ T cells sorted from blood. This TCR was sampled from a woman aged 50 to 60 in good health. The DNA of the CDR3 is TGCGCCAGCAGCCAGGGCTTAGCGGCTACTGAAGCTTTCTTT. Its protein is CASSQGLAATEAFF.